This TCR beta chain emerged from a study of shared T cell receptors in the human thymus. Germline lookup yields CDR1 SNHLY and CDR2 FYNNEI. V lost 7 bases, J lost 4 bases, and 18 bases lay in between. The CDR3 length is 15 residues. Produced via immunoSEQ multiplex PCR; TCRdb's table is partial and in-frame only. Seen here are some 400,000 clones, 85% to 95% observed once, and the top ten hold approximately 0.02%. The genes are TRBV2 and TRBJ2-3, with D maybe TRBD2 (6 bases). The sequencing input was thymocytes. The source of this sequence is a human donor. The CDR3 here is CASIGGPPSADTQYF. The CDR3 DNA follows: TGTGCCAGCATTGGGGGACCTCCTAGCGCAGATACGCAGTATTTT.